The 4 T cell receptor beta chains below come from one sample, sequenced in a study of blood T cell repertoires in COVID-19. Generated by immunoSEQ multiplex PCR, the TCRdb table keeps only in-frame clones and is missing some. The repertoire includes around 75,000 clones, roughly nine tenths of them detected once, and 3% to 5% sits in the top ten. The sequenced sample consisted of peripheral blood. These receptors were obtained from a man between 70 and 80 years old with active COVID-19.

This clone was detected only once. DNA for the CDR3: TGTGCCAGCAGTGCCCGATCCGCGGCGGCAGATACGCAGTATTTT. As protein: CASSARSAAADTQYF. The chain is built from TRBV2 and TRBJ2-3; D not certain. Trimming cost V 4 bases and J 4 bases, with 15 bases left between them. The CDR3 is made up of 15 amino acids. The germline gives CDR1 SNHLY, CDR2 FYNNEI.

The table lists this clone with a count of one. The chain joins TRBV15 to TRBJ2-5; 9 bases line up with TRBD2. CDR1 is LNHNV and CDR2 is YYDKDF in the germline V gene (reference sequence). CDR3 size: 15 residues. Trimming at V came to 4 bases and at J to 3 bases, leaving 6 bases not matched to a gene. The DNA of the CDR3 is TGTGCCACCAGCACTAGGACTAGCGCGAAAGAGACCCAGTACTTC. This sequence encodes CATSTRTSAKETQYF.

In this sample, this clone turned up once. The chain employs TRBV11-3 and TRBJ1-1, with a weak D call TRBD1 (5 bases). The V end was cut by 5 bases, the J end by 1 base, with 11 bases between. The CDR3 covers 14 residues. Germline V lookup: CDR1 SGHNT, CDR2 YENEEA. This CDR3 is CASSPRQTNTEAFF. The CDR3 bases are TGTGCCAGCAGCCCCCGACAGACGAACACTGAAGCTTTCTTT.

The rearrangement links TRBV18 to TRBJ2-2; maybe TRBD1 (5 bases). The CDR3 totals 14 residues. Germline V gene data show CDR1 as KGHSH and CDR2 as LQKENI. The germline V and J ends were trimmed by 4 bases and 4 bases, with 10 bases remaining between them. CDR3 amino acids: CASSQGVRTGELFF. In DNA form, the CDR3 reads TGTGCCAGCTCACAAGGGGTTCGCACCGGGGAGCTGTTTTTT.